This T cell receptor (beta chain) was identified during a study of blood T cell repertoires in COVID-19. This CDR3 is built from 14 residues. Germline-derived CDR1 and CDR2 are SGHRS and YFSETQ. V was clipped by 4 bases and J by 5 bases; unmatched bases: 4. TCRdb's copy holds only in-frame clones and misses some; the assay was immunoSEQ multiplex PCR. The sample gives roughly 280,000 clones, approximately 81% of which show up once; around 4.2% is in the top ten. This clone was observed a single time. The receptor's source is a man aged 55 to 70 with acute or convalescent COVID-19. The chain carries TRBV5-1 and TRBJ1-5, with 9 positions matching TRBD1. Sequences were obtained from peripheral blood. In DNA form, the CDR3 reads TGCGCCAGCAGCACGGGACAGGGAGATCAGCCCCAGCATTTT. Its protein product is CASSTGQGDQPQHF.